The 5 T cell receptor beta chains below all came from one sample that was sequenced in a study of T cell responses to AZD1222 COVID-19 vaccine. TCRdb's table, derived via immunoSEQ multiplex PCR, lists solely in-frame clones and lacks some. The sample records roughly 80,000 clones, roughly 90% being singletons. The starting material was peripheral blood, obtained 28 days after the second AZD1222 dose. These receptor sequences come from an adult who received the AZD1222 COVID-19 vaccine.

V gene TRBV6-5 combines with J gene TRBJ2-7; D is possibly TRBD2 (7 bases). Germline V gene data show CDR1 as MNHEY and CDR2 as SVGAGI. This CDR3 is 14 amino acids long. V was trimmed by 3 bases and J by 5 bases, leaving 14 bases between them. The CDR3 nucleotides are TGTGCCAGCAGTTATTTGGCGGGGGCAAACGAGCAGTACTTC. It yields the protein CASSYLAGANEQYF.

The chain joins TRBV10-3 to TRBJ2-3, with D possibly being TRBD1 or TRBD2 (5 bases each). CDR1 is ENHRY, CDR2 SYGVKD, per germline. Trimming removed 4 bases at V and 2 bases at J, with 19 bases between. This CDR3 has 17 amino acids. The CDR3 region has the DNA TGTGCCATCAGTGGAGGGTACTGGGACGAATACACAGATACGCAGTATTTT. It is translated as CAISGGYWDEYTDTQYF.

CDR3 in amino acids: CASRQGNQPQHF. CDR3 nucleotides: TGTGCCAGCCGACAGGGCAATCAGCCCCAGCATTTT. This chain connects TRBV27 to TRBJ1-5; D is possibly TRBD1 (6 bases). V lost 8 bases and J 2 bases, leaving 7 bases between the germline ends. The germline CDR1 and CDR2 sequences are MNHEY and SMNVEV (reference sequence). CDR3 size: 12 residues.

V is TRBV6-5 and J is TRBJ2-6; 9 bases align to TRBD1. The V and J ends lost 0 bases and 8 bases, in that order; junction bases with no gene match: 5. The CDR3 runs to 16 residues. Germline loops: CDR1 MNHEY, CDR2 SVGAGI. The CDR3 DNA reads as TGTGCCAGCAGTTACTCGAACAGGGGGCCTCCCAACGTCCTGACTTTC. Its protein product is CASSYSNRGPPNVLTF.

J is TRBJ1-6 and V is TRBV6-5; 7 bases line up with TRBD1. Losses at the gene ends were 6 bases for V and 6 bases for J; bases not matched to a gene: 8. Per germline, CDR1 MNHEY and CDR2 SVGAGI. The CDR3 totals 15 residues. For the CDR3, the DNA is TGTGCCAGCAGAGCCCCGGGACAGATTAATTCACCCCTCCACTTT. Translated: CASRAPGQINSPLHF.